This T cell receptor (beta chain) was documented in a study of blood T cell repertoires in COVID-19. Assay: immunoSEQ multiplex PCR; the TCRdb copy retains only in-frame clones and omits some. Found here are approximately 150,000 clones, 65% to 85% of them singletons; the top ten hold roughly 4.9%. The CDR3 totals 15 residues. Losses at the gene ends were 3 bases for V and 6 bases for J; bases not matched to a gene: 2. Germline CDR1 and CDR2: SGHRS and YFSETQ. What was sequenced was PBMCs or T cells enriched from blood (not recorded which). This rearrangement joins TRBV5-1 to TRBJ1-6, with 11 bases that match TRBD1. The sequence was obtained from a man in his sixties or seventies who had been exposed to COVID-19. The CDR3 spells CASSWGQGGNSPLHF. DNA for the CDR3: TGCGCCAGCAGCTGGGGACAGGGGGGTAATTCACCCCTCCACTTT.